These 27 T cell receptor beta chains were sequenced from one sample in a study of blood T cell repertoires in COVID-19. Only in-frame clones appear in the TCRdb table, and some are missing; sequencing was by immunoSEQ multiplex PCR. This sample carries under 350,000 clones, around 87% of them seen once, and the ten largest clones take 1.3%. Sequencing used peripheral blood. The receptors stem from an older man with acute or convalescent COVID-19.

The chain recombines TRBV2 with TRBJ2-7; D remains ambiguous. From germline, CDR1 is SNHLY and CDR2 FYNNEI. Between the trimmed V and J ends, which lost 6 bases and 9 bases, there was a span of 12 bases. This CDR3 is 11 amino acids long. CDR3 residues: CASRTVLTQYF. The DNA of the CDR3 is TGTGCCAGCAGAACAGTCCTTACGCAGTACTTC.

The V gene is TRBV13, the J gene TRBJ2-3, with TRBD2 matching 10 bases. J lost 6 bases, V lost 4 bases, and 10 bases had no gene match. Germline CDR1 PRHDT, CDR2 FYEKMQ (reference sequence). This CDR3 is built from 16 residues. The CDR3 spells CASSSKRGGQYDTQYF. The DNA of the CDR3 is TGTGCCAGCAGCTCGAAGCGGGGGGGCCAGTATGATACGCAGTATTTT.

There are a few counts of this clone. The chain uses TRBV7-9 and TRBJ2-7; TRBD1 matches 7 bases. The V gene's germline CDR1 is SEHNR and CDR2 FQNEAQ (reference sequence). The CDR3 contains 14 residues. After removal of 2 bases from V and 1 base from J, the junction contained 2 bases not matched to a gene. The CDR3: CASSLLQGSYEQYF. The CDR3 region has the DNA TGTGCCAGCAGCTTACTACAGGGGTCCTACGAGCAGTACTTC.

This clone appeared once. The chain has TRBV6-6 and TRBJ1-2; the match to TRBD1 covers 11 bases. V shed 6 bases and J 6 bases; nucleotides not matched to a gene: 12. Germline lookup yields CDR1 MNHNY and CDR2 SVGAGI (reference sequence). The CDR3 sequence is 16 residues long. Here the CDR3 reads CASSQGQGVGRNGYTF. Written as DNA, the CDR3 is TGTGCCAGCAGCCAGGGACAGGGGGTGGGTCGTAATGGCTACACCTTC.

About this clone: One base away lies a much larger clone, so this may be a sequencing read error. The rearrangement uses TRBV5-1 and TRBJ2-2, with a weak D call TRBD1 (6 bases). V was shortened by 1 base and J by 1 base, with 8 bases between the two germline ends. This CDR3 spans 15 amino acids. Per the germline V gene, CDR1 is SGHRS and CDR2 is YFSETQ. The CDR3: CASSLMTGNTGELFF. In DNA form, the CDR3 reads TGCGCCAGCAGCTTGATGACAGGGAACACCGGGGAGCTGTTTTTT.

The DNA of the CDR3 is TGTGCCACCCGCGGTACCGGGGAGCTGTTTTTT. This codes for CATRGTGELFF. This rearrangement joins TRBV24-1 to TRBJ2-2; no reliable D call. V was pared by 9 bases and J by 5 bases, with 6 bases between. Looked up from germline, CDR1 is KGHDR and CDR2 is SFDVKD. The CDR3 is 11 residues long.

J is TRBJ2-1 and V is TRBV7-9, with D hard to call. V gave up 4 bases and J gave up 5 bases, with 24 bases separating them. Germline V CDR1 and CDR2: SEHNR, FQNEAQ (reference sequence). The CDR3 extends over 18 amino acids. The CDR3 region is CASSSQPGHDRTDNEQFF. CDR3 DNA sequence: TGTGCCAGCAGCTCACAACCAGGCCACGACCGTACAGACAATGAGCAGTTCTTC.

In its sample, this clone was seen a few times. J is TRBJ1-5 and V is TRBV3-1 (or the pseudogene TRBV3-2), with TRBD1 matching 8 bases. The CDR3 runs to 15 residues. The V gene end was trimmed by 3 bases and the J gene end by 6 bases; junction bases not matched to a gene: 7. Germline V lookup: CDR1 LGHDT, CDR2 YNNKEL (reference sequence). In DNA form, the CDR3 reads TGTGCCAGCAGCCACGGTACAGGGGGTAGTCAGCCCCAGCATTTT. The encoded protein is CASSHGTGGSQPQHF.

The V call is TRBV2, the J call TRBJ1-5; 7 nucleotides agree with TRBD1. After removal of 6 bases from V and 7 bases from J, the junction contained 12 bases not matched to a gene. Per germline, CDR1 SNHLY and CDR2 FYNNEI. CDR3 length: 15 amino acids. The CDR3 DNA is TGTGCCAGCAGAGAGGACCGACAGGGTAACCAGCCCCAGCATTTT. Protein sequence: CASREDRQGNQPQHF.

The CDR3 region has the DNA TGCAGTGCTAGTGAACCCCGGGACAGTAATGAAAAACTGTTTTTT. This gives the protein CSASEPRDSNEKLFF. The V call is TRBV20-1, the J call TRBJ1-4; 7 nucleotides align to TRBD1. Per germline, CDR1 DFQATT and CDR2 SNEGSKA (reference sequence). The CDR3 is 15 amino acids. With V trimmed by 3 bases and J by 4 bases, 8 bases remained unmatched.

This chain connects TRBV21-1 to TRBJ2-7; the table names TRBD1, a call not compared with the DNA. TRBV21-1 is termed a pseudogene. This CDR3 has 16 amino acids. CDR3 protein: CASSKVARGLTYEQYF. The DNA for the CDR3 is TGTGCCAGCAGCAAAGTGGCCAGGGGGCTCACCTACGAGCAGTACTTC.

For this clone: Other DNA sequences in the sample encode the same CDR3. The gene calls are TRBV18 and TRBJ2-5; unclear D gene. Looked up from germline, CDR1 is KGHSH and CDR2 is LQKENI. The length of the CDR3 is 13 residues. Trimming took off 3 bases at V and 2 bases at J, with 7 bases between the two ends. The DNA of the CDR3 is TGTGCCAGCTCACCGTCCCTTCAAGAGACCCAGTACTTC. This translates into CASSPSLQETQYF.

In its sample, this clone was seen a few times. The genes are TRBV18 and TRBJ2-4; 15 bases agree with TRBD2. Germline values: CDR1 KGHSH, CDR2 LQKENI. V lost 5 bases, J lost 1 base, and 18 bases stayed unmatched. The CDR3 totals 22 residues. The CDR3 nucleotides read TGTGCCAGCTCAACGCTCTGGGAACCGGGACTAGCGGGAGGTAACGCCAAAAACATTCAGTACTTC. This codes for CASSTLWEPGLAGGNAKNIQYF.

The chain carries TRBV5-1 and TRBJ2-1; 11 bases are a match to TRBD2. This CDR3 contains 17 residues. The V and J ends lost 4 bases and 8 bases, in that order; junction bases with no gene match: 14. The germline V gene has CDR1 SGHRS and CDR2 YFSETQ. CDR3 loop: CASSIGLAGPGVDEQFF. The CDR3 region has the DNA TGCGCCAGCAGCATTGGACTAGCGGGCCCAGGCGTCGATGAGCAGTTCTTC.

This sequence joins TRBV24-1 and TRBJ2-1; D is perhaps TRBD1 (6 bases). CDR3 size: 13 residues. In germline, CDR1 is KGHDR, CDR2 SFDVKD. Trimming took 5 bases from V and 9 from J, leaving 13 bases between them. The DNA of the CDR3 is TGTGCCACCAGTGGGACAGTATCAAGTGAGCAGTTCTTC. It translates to CATSGTVSSEQFF.

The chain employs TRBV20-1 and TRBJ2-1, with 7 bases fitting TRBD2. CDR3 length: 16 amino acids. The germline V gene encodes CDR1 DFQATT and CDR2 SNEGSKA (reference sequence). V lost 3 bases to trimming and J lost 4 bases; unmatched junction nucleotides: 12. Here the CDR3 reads CSASDARGSRYNEQFF. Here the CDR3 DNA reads TGCAGTGCTAGTGACGCGCGGGGGAGCCGGTACAATGAGCAGTTCTTC.

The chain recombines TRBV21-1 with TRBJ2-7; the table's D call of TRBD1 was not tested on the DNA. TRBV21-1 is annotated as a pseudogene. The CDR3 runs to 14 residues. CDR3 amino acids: CASSKWDRAAEQYF. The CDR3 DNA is TGTGCCAGCAGCAAATGGGACAGGGCTGCTGAGCAGTACTTC.

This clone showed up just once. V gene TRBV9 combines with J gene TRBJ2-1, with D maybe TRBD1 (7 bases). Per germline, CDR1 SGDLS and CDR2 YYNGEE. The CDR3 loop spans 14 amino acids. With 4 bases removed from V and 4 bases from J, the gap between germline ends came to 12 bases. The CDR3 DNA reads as TGTGCCAGCAGCAAGGGGGCGGGATACAATGAGCAGTTCTTC. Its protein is CASSKGAGYNEQFF.

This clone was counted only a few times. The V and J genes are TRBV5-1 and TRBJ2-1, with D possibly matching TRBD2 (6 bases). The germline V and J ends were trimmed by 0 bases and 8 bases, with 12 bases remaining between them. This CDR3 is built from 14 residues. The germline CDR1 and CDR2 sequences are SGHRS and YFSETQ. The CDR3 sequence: CASSLDGSGDEQFF. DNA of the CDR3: TGCGCCAGCAGCTTGGACGGGAGCGGTGATGAGCAGTTCTTC.

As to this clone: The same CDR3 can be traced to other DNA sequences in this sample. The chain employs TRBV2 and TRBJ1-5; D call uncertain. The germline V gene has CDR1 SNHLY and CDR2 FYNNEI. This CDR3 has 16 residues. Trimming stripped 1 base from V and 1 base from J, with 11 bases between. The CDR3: CASSEVGGGSNQPQHF. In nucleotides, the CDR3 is TGTGCCAGCAGTGAAGTTGGAGGTGGGAGCAATCAGCCCCAGCATTTT.

CDR3 residues: CASSSAGTGGFGYTF. The CDR3 bases are TGTGCCAGCAGCTCGGCCGGGACAGGGGGCTTTGGCTACACCTTC. The chain joins TRBV7-2 to TRBJ1-2, with 12 nucleotides matching TRBD1. Germline V gene lookup returns CDR1 SGHTA and CDR2 FQGNSA. The CDR3 sequence is 15 residues long. With 4 bases clipped from V and 7 bases from J, the junction kept 7 bases outside the gene matches.

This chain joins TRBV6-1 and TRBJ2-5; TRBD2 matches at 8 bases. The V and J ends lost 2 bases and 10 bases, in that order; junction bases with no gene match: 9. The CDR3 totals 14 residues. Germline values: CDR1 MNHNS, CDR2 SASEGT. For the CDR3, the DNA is TGTGCCAGCAGTGAATTCCTCGGGGGGGCGGGCCAGTACTTC. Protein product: CASSEFLGGAGQYF.

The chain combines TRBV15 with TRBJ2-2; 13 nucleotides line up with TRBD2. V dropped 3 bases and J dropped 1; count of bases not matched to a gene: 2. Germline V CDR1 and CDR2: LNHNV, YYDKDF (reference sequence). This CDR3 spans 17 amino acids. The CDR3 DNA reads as TGTGCCACCAGCAGGGGACTAGCGGGGAAGAACACCGGGGAGCTGTTTTTT. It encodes CATSRGLAGKNTGELFF.

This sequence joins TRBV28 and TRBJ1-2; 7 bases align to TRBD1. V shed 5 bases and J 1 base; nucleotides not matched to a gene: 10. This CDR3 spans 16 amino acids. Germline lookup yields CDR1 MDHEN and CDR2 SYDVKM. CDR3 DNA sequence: TGTGCCAGCAGTCTACCCAGACAGGGAAGTAACTATGGCTACACCTTC. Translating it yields CASSLPRQGSNYGYTF.

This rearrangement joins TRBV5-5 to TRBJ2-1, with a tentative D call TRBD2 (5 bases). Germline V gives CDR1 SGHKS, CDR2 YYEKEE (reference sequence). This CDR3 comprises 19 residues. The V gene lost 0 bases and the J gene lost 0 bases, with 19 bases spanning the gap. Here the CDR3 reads CASSLDREIGASSYNEQFF. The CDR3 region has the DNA TGTGCCAGCAGCTTGGATAGGGAGATTGGTGCGTCCTCCTACAATGAGCAGTTCTTC.

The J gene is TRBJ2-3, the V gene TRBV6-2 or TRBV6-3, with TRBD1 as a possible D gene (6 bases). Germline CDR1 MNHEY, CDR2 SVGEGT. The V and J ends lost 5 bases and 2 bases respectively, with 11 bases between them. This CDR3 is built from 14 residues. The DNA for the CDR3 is TGTGCCAGCAGTCGTCGGGACACCACAGATACGCAGTATTTT. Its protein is CASSRRDTTDTQYF.

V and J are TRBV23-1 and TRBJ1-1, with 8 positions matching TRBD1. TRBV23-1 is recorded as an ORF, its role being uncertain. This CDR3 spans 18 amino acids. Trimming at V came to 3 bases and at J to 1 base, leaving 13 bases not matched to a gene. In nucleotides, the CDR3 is TGCGCCAGCAGTCACCTCCGACAGGGGAACGGAGGGAACACTGAAGCTTTCTTT. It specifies CASSHLRQGNGGNTEAFF.